Each of the 22 T cell receptor beta chains below was sequenced from the same sample in a study of T cells in Graves' hyperthyroidism and ophthalmopathy. Amplification of TCR beta CDR3 regions was performed using RNA transcripts as template. Initially, a first-round RT-PCR of the TCR CDR3 employed the HTBI primer set. One entry per CDR3 protein, called by TCRdb with MiXCR from the multiplex PCR reads. The sample holds around 290,000 distinct CDR3 sequences, about an eighth seen once. The material sequenced was blood. The source of these receptors is a woman aged 40-49 years with Graves' hyperthyroidism.

For this clonotype: This clone may be a read error of a much larger clone one base away. Likely a read error: the CDR3 ends without its conserved phenylalanine or tryptophan. The CDR3 DNA reads as TGTGCCACCTCGCTGGACAGGTTTGATGGCTACACCCTC. Its translation is CATSLDRFDGYTL. The chain recombines TRBV24-1 with TRBJ1-2, with 7 bases lining up with TRBD1. Germline lookup yields CDR1 KGHDR and CDR2 SFDVKD. V lost 9 bases, J lost 6 bases, and 9 bases stayed unmatched. The CDR3 is 13 residues long.

This clonotype was seen at least ten times. The chain uses TRBV29-1 and TRBJ2-3; 9 bases agree with TRBD2. Germline loops: CDR1 SQVTM, CDR2 ANQGSEA. The junction had 12 bases not matched to a gene; V was cut back by 5 bases and J by 6 bases. The CDR3 length is 15 residues. CDR3 residues: CSVRKTSGGTDTQYF. CDR3 nucleotide sequence: TGCAGCGTTAGGAAGACTAGCGGAGGTACGGATACGCAGTATTTT.

This clonotype was seen at least ten times. The genes are TRBV12-3 or TRBV12-4 and TRBJ2-5; TRBD2 is a possible D gene (5 bases). CDR3 size: 13 residues. The ends were cut back, 3 bases at V and 2 bases at J, with 7 bases in the middle. DNA of the CDR3: TGTGCCAGCAGTTTCCGCGGGCAAGAGACCCAGTACTTC. Protein product: CASSFRGQETQYF.

The chain combines TRBV10-3 with TRBJ1-1; D is perhaps TRBD1 (5 bases). The CDR3 is 15 amino acids. Per germline, CDR1 ENHRY and CDR2 SYGVKD. The germline V and J ends were trimmed by 0 bases and 5 bases, with 13 bases remaining between them. The CDR3, as DNA: TGTGCCATCAGTGAGTCGGGGGGGGGATTGACTGAAGCTTTCTTT. Translating gives CAISESGGGLTEAFF.

This clonotype was seen at least ten times. The chain is built from TRBV3-1 and TRBJ2-1; D remains ambiguous. This CDR3 comprises 14 residues. V was cut by 3 bases and J by 8 bases, with 14 bases left in between. Germline lookup yields CDR1 LGHDT and CDR2 YNNKEL (reference sequence). The CDR3 region has the DNA TGTGCCAGCAGCCAGGGTGCGCTCTCGGATGAGCAGTTCTTC. This encodes CASSQGALSDEQFF.

This chain connects TRBV3-1 to TRBJ2-1, with 7 bases matching TRBD2. The germline V gene encodes CDR1 LGHDT and CDR2 YNNKEL (reference sequence). The CDR3 extends over 14 amino acids. Trimming at V came to 0 bases and at J to 14 bases, leaving 10 bases not matched to a gene. The CDR3 region is CASSQDTAGPKEFF. CDR3 bases: TGTGCCAGCAGCCAAGATACAGCGGGGCCGAAGGAGTTCTTC.

This clonotype was seen many times. V gene TRBV5-6 combines with J gene TRBJ1-3; maybe TRBD1 (5 bases). The CDR3 totals 14 residues. The V end was cut by 7 bases, the J end by 6 bases, with 17 bases between. Germline values: CDR1 SGHDT, CDR2 YYEEEE. In DNA, the CDR3 is TGTGCCAGCGCCTGGGCGGGGGTTTCAAACACCATATATTTT. Protein: CASAWAGVSNTIYF.

This clonotype was picked up many times. The gene calls are TRBV2 and TRBJ1-1, with TRBD1 as a possible D gene (5 bases). Germline CDR1 SNHLY, CDR2 FYNNEI. CDR3 size: 13 residues. Trimming took off 8 bases at V and 1 base at J, with 11 bases between the two ends. The CDR3 protein is CASGLQANTEAFF. The CDR3 coding sequence is TGTGCCAGCGGCCTACAGGCGAACACTGAAGCTTTCTTT.

This clonotype showed up many times. This chain uses TRBV2 with TRBJ1-5; possibly TRBD1 for D (6 bases). This CDR3 is 13 amino acids long. V lost 7 bases and J 4 bases, leaving 11 bases between the germline ends. Germline V gene data show CDR1 as SNHLY and CDR2 as FYNNEI. CDR3 bases: TGTGCCAGCAAAGACCAGGGGAATCAGCCCCAGCATTTT. Translated: CASKDQGNQPQHF. The full variable domain, its missing parts supplied by reference TRBV2 and TRBJ1-5, is EPEVTQTPSHQVTQMGQEVILRCVPISNHLYFYWYRQILGQKVEFLVSFYNNEISEKSEIFDDQFSVERPDGSNFTLKIRSTKLEDSAMYFCASKDQGNQPQHFGDGTRLSIL.

This clonotype was found many times. This chain uses TRBV2 with TRBJ1-5; D is undetermined. This CDR3 region has 15 residues. Trimming stripped 3 bases from V and 4 bases from J, with 13 bases between. Per germline, CDR1 SNHLY and CDR2 FYNNEI. The CDR3 DNA follows: TGTGCCAGCAGTGACCAGTCCGCTGAGAATCAGCCCCAGCATTTT. Translating it yields CASSDQSAENQPQHF.

This clonotype has just one count. A much larger clone differs from this one at a single base, so this may be a read error. This sequence joins TRBV18 and TRBJ2-2, with TRBD1 matching 7 bases. The J call may not be correct, given that the DNA end is closer to TRBJ1-1. Looked up from germline, CDR1 is KGHSH and CDR2 is LQKENI. The length of the CDR3 is 13 residues. The CDR3 DNA reads as TGTGCCAGCTCTCCGGACAGGATAGCCGGAGCTTTCTTT. Protein sequence: CASSPDRIAGAFF.

The table lists this clonotype with many counts. The chain joins TRBV6-1 to TRBJ2-2, with 9 bases matching TRBD2. The CDR3 has 16 amino acids. Germline-derived CDR1 and CDR2 are MNHNS and SASEGT. The junction had 3 bases not matched to a gene; V was cut back by 4 bases and J by 0 bases. The CDR3 is CASSVGLASNTGELFF. In nucleotides, the CDR3 is TGTGCCAGCAGTGTCGGACTAGCGTCGAACACCGGGGAGCTGTTTTTT.

This chain uses TRBV7-8 with TRBJ2-1; 8 bases align to TRBD2. CDR1 SGHVS and CDR2 FQNEAQ come from the germline V gene. V trimming: 3 bases; J trimming: 6 bases; junction bases outside the gene matches: 4. This CDR3 has 14 residues. The CDR3 loop reads CASSFFTSGNEQFF. The CDR3 DNA sequence: TGTGCCAGCAGCTTCTTCACTAGCGGCAATGAGCAGTTCTTC.

The sample holds many counts of this clonotype. The junction and the germline gene differ at one end; a read error may be behind it. The CDR3 DNA follows: TGTGCCAGCAGCTTCAGGGGGCGCATCTCCGACGAGCAGTACTTC. It is translated as CASSFRGRISDEQYF. The chain employs TRBV7-9 and TRBJ2-7; 8 bases fit TRBD1. The CDR3 totals 15 residues. CDR1 and CDR2 from the germline V gene are SEHNR and FQNEAQ (reference sequence). The variable domain in full, with the rest retrieved from reference TRBV7-9 and TRBJ2-7, is DTGVSQNPRHKITKRGQNVTFRCDPISEHNRLYWYRQTLGQGPEFLTYFQNEAQLEKSRLLSDRFSAERPKGSFSTLEIQRTEQGDSAMYLCASSFRGRISDEQYFGPGTRLTVT.

The chain combines TRBV5-6 with TRBJ2-7; D is uncertain. Trimming removed 0 bases at V and 5 bases at J, with 12 bases between. CDR1 and CDR2 from the germline V gene are SGHDT and YYEEEE. The CDR3 contains 14 residues. Written as DNA, the CDR3 is TGTGCCAGCAGCTTGGGCGCAGGCAAGAACGAGCAGTACTTC. This sequence encodes CASSLGAGKNEQYF.

Ten or more counts support this clonotype. The CDR3 loop is CASSYGGVYGYTF. DNA for the CDR3: TGTGCCAGCAGTTACGGTGGGGTTTATGGCTACACCTTC. The chain combines TRBV6-6 with TRBJ1-2, with D unclear. Germline V CDR1 and CDR2: MNHNY, SVGAGI (reference sequence). Trimming removed 2 bases from V and 5 bases from J, with 9 bases in between. CDR3 length equals 13 residues.

Comments on this clonotype: Since a far larger clone is one base different, this is likely a read error. The chain joins TRBV7-9 to TRBJ2-3; D is uncertain. Germline lookup yields CDR1 SEHNR and CDR2 FQNEAQ (reference sequence). The CDR3 is made up of 14 amino acids. Written as DNA, the CDR3 is TGTGCCAGCAGCTTGGACGGTAGCATAGATACGCAGTATTTT. Encoded protein: CASSLDGSIDTQYF.

This clonotype was counted ten times or more. The CDR3: CASSERPFPGNTIYF. The CDR3, as DNA: TGTGCCAGCAGTGAGAGGCCGTTCCCTGGAAACACCATATATTTT. The V gene is TRBV2, the J gene TRBJ1-3; D unresolved. V was clipped by 3 bases and J by 2 bases, with 11 bases between them. CDR1 SNHLY and CDR2 FYNNEI come from the germline V gene. The CDR3 sequence is 15 residues long.

Comments on this clonotype: A single base separates this from a much larger clone, so it may be a read error. The J gene is TRBJ2-3, the V gene TRBV3-1, with D hard to call. Germline-derived CDR1 and CDR2 are LGHDT and YNNKEL (reference sequence). The CDR3 covers 11 residues. The CDR3 reads CAGRSQDTQYF. CDR3 in DNA: TGTGCCGGCAGGTCACAAGATACGCAGTATTTT.

On this clonotype itself: A single base separates this from a much larger clone, so it may be a read error. The gene calls are TRBV12-3 or TRBV12-4 and TRBJ2-7; D is unresolved. Trimming pared 6 bases from V and 1 base from J, leaving 13 bases between. CDR3 size: 14 residues. The CDR3 spells CASSNPAKSYEQYF. For the CDR3, the DNA is TGTGCCAGCAGCAACCCTGCGAAATCCTACGAGCAGTACTTC.

Many counts were recorded for this clonotype. CDR3 amino acids: CATRLAGVYEQYF. The CDR3 DNA follows: TGTGCCACAAGACTAGCGGGAGTCTACGAGCAGTACTTC. The chain is built from TRBV2 and TRBJ2-7; 12 bases are shared with TRBD2. The CDR3 contains 13 residues. Germline CDR1 and CDR2: SNHLY and FYNNEI. Trimming removed 10 bases from V and 3 bases from J; junction bases left unmatched: 4.

To note about this clonotype: This could be a read error, since a much larger clone is one nucleotide away. The J gene is TRBJ2-1, the V gene TRBV20-1, with 14 positions matching TRBD2. The end of the DNA is better explained by TRBJ2-7, so the J call may be wrong. This CDR3 is 16 amino acids long. Germline V gene lookup returns CDR1 DFQATT and CDR2 SNEGSKA (reference sequence). The CDR3 sequence: CSASPTSGREGNEQYF. The CDR3 coding sequence is TGCAGTGCTAGCCCGACTAGCGGGAGGGAGGGCAATGAGCAGTACTTC.